These T cell receptor beta chains were read from a single sample in a study of shared clonotypes between healthy human individuals. Only in-frame clones appear in the TCRdb table, and some are missing; sequencing was by immunoSEQ multiplex PCR. The sample carries some 800,000 clones, around 92% recorded once. Material for sequencing was naive CD8+ T cells sorted from blood. The receptors were sampled from a man between 25 and 39 years old in good health. Each CDR3 is given without its conserved first and last residue. Fields, in order: V gene, clone size, CDR3 protein. Only part of the rows carry a size: once, few, many, or a class if the clone is expanded.

v_gene: TRBV7-6
abundance: -
CDR3aa: ASSLRSGAWTGELF

v_gene: TRBV27
abundance: once
CDR3aa: ASLQGSRQY

v_gene: TRBV7-2
abundance: once
CDR3aa: ASSFPGTSGRNTGELF

v_gene: TRBV5-4
abundance: -
CDR3aa: ASSPGLAGGPGRGETQY

v_gene: TRBV5-5
abundance: -
CDR3aa: ASSLVGTGNTEAF

v_gene: TRBV27
abundance: -
CDR3aa: ASSIPTSRGDNYEQY

v_gene: TRBV11-2
abundance: -
CDR3aa: ASSLATGSSYEQY

v_gene: TRBV13
abundance: -
CDR3aa: ASSLGDGGFPYEQY

v_gene: TRBV27
abundance: -
CDR3aa: ASSPRRVDPEQY

v_gene: TRBV10-3
abundance: few
CDR3aa: AISRDSNEQY

v_gene: TRBV27
abundance: -
CDR3aa: ASSPGIMNTEAF

v_gene: TRBV27
abundance: -
CDR3aa: ASIGYNEQF

v_gene: TRBV19
abundance: once
CDR3aa: ASSIGATTSTDTQY